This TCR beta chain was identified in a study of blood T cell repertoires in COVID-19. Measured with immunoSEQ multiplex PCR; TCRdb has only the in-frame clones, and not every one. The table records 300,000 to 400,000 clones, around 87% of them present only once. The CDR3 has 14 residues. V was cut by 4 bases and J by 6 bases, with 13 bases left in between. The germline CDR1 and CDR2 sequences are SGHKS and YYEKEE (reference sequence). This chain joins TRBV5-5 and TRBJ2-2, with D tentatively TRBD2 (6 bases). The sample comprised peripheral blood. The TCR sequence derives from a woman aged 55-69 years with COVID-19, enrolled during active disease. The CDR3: CASSPRLVAGELFF. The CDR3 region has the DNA TGTGCCAGCAGCCCTAGACTAGTAGCCGGGGAGCTGTTTTTT.